These T cell receptor beta chains were read from a single sample in a study of blood T cell repertoires in COVID-19. TCRdb keeps only in-frame clones here, not all; method: immunoSEQ multiplex PCR. The top ten hold around 40% of the sample, which has approximately 70,000 clones, around 83% seen once. The sample consisted of peripheral blood. These receptors all stem from a woman of 80 years or more with active or convalescent COVID-19. CDR3s include the opening cysteine and the closing phenylalanine or tryptophan. The D gene is left open where the match is weak. Expanded clones get a size class; other rows say once, few or many, or leave the size out.

.	TRBV14	TRBJ2-2	.	CASSPNGGINTGELFF	TGTGCCAGCAGTCCGAATGGAGGGATTAACACCGGGGAGCTGTTTTTT
.	TRBV5-5	TRBJ2-7	.	CASFLSQDPYEQYF	TGTGCCAGCTTCTTATCACAGGACCCCTACGAGCAGTACTTC
.	TRBV5-4	TRBJ1-2	TRBD1	CASSPGQEFLGGYTF	TGTGCCAGCAGCCCGGGACAGGAGTTCTTAGGTGGCTACACCTTC
.	TRBV7-9	TRBJ1-5	.	CASSLGERQPQHF	TGTGCCAGCAGCTTAGGGGAGAGGCAGCCCCAGCATTTT
.	TRBV7-2	TRBJ2-3	TRBD2	CASSIGGAVDTQYF	TGTGCCAGCAGCATCGGGGGGGCCGTGGATACGCAGTATTTT
.	TRBV5-1	TRBJ1-1	.	CASSPNLNTEAFF	TGCGCCAGCAGTCCGAACTTGAACACTGAAGCTTTCTTT
.	TRBV30	TRBJ1-1	TRBD1	CAWSVQSGTVTTRAFF	TGTGCCTGGAGTGTACAATCCGGGACAGTAACAACTCGCGCTTTCTTT
.	TRBV7-2	TRBJ1-1	.	CASSYGTNTEAFF	TGTGCCAGCAGCTACGGGACTAACACTGAAGCTTTCTTT
once	TRBV30	TRBJ2-7	TRBD1	CAWSDDRGLYEQYF	TGTGCCTGGAGTGATGACAGGGGGCTCTACGAGCAGTACTTC
.	TRBV7-9	TRBJ1-2	.	CASSLRGGYGYTF	TGTGCCAGCAGCTTACGCGGGGGCTATGGCTACACCTTC
.	TRBV5-1	TRBJ2-2	.	CASSLTVNTGELFF	TGCGCCAGCAGTTTGACGGTGAACACCGGGGAGCTGTTTTTT
.	TRBV19	TRBJ2-2	.	CASRGRENTGELFF	TGTGCCAGTAGGGGGCGAGAGAACACCGGGGAGCTGTTTTTT
.	TRBV7-2	TRBJ1-1	.	CASSAGFPEAFF	TGTGCCAGCAGCGCCGGGTTCCCCGAAGCTTTCTTT
.	TRBV2	TRBJ2-1	TRBD1	CASRGQGNEQFF	TGTGCCAGCAGGGGACAGGGCAATGAGCAGTTCTTC
.	TRBV3-1/TRBV3-2	TRBJ1-2	TRBD1	CASSQRDRAPNYGYTF	TGTGCCAGCAGCCAGCGGGACAGGGCCCCTAACTATGGCTACACCTTC
.	TRBV19	TRBJ2-7	.	CASSIRPPGRRIAYEQYF	TGTGCCAGTAGTATCCGCCCCCCCGGGCGGAGGATTGCCTACGAGCAGTACTTC
.	TRBV5-4	TRBJ2-7	.	CASSPTGYYEQYF	TGTGCCAGCAGCCCCACAGGGTACTACGAGCAGTACTTC
.	TRBV5-1	TRBJ2-5	.	CASSLSGQGGRETQYF	TGCGCCAGCAGCTTATCCGGACAGGGCGGGAGAGAGACCCAGTACTTC
.	TRBV7-9	TRBJ2-3	.	CASSSSTDTQYF	TGTGCCAGCAGCTCTAGCACAGATACGCAGTATTTT
.	TRBV7-2	TRBJ1-2	.	CASSLSSPGATNYGYTF	TGTGCCAGCAGCTTATCTTCCCCAGGGGCCACTAACTATGGCTACACCTTC
.	TRBV19	TRBJ2-5	TRBD2	CASSTGTRETQYF	TGTGCCAGTAGCACCGGGACTAGAGAGACCCAGTACTTC
.	TRBV10-3	TRBJ2-1	TRBD1	CAIRVKDRGSYNEQFF	TGTGCCATCAGGGTTAAGGACAGGGGTTCCTACAATGAGCAGTTCTTC
once	TRBV6-6	TRBJ1-2	.	CASSYFRQDGYTF	TGTGCCAGCAGTTACTTCCGACAGGATGGCTACACCTTC
few	TRBV20-1	TRBJ1-5	.	CSASADQPQHF	TGCAGTGCCTCGGCGGATCAGCCCCAGCATTTT
.	TRBV19	TRBJ1-4	TRBD1	CASNLGTGDEKLFF	TGTGCCAGTAATCTAGGGACAGGGGATGAAAAACTGTTTTTT
.	TRBV5-1	TRBJ1-1	.	CASSFGGLEGMNTEAFF	TGCGCCAGCAGCTTTGGTGGGTTGGAGGGTATGAACACTGAAGCTTTCTTT
.	TRBV14	TRBJ1-3	.	CASSQDLRPDTIYF	TGTGCCAGCAGCCAAGATCTCAGGCCCGACACCATATATTTT
.	TRBV30	TRBJ2-7	.	CARRVRGATNEQYF	TGTGCCCGAAGGGTCCGGGGGGCAACCAACGAGCAGTACTTC
.	TRBV28	TRBJ2-4	TRBD2	CASLTTSGENIQYF	TGTGCCAGCCTAACAACTAGCGGGGAAAACATTCAGTACTTC
.	TRBV5-1	TRBJ2-7	.	CASSFGDGRDEQYF	TGCGCCAGCAGCTTCGGAGATGGTCGGGACGAGCAGTACTTC
.	TRBV5-1	TRBJ2-5	.	CASSSELETQYF	TGCGCCAGCAGCTCCGAACTAGAGACCCAGTACTTC
.	TRBV6-5	TRBJ2-5	TRBD2	CASRTSGGYQETQYF	TGTGCCAGCAGAACCAGCGGGGGGTACCAAGAGACCCAGTACTTC
.	TRBV4-2	TRBJ2-1	TRBD2	CASSQALAGGYNEQFF	TGTGCCAGCAGCCAGGCCCTAGCGGGGGGTTACAATGAGCAGTTCTTC
.	TRBV7-2	TRBJ2-5	TRBD2	CASSSDLAGAQETQYF	TGTGCCAGCAGCTCAGACCTAGCGGGGGCCCAAGAGACCCAGTACTTC
.	TRBV9	TRBJ2-2	.	CASSVSTGELFF	TGTGCCAGCAGCGTATCTACCGGGGAGCTGTTTTTT
.	TRBV6-5	TRBJ1-1	.	CASSARVTNTEAFF	TGTGCCAGCAGCGCCAGGGTTACGAACACTGAAGCTTTCTTT
.	TRBV15	TRBJ2-3	TRBD2	CATSRGLAGATVGSDTQYF	TGTGCCACCAGCAGGGGACTAGCGGGGGCGACAGTGGGGTCTGATACGCAGTATTTT
.	TRBV9	TRBJ2-5	.	CASSVAGVTETQYF	TGTGCCAGCAGCGTAGCGGGAGTAACGGAGACCCAGTACTTC